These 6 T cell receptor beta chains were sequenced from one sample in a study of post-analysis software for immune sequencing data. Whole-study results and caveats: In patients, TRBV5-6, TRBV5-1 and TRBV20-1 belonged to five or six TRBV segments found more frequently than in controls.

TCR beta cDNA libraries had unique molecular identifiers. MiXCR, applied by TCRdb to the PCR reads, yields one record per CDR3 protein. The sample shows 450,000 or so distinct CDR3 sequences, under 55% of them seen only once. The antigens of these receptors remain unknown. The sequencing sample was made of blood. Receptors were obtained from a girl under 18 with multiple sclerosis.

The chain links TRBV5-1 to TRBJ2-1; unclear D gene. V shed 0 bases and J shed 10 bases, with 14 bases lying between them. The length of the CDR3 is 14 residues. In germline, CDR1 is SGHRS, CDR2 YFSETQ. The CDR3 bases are TGCGCCAGCAGCTTGGTAATGGAATCAGGCGAGCAGTTCTTC. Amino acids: CASSLVMESGEQFF.

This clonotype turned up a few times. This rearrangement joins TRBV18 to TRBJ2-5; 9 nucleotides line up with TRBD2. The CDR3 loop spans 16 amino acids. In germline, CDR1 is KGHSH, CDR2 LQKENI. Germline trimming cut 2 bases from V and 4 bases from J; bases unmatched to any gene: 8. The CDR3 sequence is CASSPGTSSVGETQYF. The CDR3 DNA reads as TGTGCCAGCTCACCAGGGACTAGCTCGGTCGGAGAGACCCAGTACTTC.

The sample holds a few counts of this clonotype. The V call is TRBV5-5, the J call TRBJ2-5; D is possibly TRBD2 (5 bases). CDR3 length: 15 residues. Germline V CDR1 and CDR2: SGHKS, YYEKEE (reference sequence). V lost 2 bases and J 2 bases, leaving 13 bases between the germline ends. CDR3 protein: CASSFGGPKQETQYF. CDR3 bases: TGTGCCAGCAGCTTCGGCGGGCCCAAACAAGAGACCCAGTACTTC.

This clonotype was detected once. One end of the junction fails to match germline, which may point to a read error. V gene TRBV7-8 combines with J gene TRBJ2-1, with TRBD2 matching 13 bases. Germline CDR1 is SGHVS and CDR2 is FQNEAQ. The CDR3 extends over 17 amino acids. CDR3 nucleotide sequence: TGTGCCGGCAGCCGAAACACGAGGACTAGCGGGAGAGGTGAGCAGTTCTTC. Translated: CAGSRNTRTSGRGEQFF.

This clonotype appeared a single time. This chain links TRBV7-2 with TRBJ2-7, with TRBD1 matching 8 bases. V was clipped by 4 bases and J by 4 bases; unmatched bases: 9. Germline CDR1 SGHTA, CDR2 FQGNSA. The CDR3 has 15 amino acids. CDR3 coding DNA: TGTGCCAGCAGCTCTGACAGGGGCCTTGGTTACGAGCAGTACTTC. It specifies CASSSDRGLGYEQYF.

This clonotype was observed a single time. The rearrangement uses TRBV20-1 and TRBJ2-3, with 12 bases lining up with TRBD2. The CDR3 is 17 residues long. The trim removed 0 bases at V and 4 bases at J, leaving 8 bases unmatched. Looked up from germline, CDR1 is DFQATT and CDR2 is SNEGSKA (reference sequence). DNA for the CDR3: TGCAGTGCTAGAGATTTGGCGACTAGCGGGAGCTCAGATACGCAGTATTTT. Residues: CSARDLATSGSSDTQYF.